This TCR beta chain stems from a study of blood T cell repertoires in COVID-19. Individuals drawn from approximately 26 US areas were about 18 to 95 years old. Researchers sorted participants into cohorts using their self-reported clinical history. This CDR3 region has 16 residues. The germline V and J ends were trimmed by 0 bases and 4 bases, with 12 bases remaining between them. From germline, CDR1 is MNHEY and CDR2 SVGAGI. This clone was detected only a few times. The method was immunoSEQ multiplex PCR; TCRdb's version includes in-frame clones alone and lacks a portion of them. Here the sample spans 300,000 to 400,000 clones, approximately 87% being singletons.

The receptor comes from a woman aged 25 to 39 with acute COVID-19. V and J are TRBV6-5 and TRBJ1-4; TRBD1 is a possible D gene (5 bases). Sequencing used PBMCs or T cells enriched from blood (not recorded which). The CDR3 spells CASSYSWGSNNEKLFF. CDR3 nucleotides: TGTGCCAGCAGTTACTCGTGGGGCAGCAATAATGAAAAACTGTTTTTT.